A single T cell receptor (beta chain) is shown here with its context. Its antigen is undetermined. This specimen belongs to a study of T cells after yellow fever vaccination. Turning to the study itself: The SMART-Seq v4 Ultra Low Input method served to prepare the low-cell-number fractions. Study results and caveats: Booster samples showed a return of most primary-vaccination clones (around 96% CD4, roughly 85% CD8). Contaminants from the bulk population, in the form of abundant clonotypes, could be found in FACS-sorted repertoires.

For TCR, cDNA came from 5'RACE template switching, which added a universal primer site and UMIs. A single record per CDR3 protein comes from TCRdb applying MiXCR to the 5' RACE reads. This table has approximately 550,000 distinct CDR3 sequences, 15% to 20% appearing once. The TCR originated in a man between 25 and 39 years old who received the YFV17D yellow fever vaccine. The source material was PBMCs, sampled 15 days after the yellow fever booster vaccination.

In nucleotides, the CDR3 is TGCGCCAGCAGACCGGGGGGAGGTCCGAACACCGGGGAGCTGTTTTTT. Translation: CASRPGGGPNTGELFF. The genes are TRBV5-1 and TRBJ2-2, with 7 nucleotides matching TRBD2. Germline lookup yields CDR1 SGHRS and CDR2 YFSETQ. The V gene end was trimmed by 5 bases and the J gene end by 0 bases; junction bases not matched to a gene: 7. The CDR3 sequence is 16 residues long.